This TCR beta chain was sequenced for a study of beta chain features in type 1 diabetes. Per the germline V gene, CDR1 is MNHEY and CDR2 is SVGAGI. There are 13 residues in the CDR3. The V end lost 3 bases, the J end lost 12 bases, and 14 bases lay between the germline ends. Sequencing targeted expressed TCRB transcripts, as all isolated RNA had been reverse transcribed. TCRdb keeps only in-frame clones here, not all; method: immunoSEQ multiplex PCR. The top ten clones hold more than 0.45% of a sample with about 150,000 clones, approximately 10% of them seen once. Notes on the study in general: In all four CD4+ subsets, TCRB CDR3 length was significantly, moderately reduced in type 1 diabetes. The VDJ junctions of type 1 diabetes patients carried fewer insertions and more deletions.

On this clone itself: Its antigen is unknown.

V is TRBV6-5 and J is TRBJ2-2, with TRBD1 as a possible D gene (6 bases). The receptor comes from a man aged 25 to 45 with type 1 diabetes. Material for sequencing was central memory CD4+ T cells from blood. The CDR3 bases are TGTGCCAGCAGTTATAGGACGGACAGCCAGCTGTTTTTT. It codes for CASSYRTDSQLFF.